Listed here are 9 T cell receptor beta chains from one sample, sequenced in a study of CD8 T cells in ankylosing spondylitis (dated by TCRdb to about 2017). The method was 5' RACE. Sequencing was carried out with an Illumina HiSeq 2500. TCRdb reprocessed the public reads (quality trimming at Q25 with fastp, clone calling with MiXCR) and kept in-frame beta chains. One record per CDR3 amino acid sequence lists the most common genes and DNA. Across this sample there are more than 150,000 distinct CDR3 sequences, with roughly 20% seen only once. The ten largest clones add up to around 4.1% of the sample. The specimen sequenced was blood, either unsorted or a sorted T cell fraction (not recorded which). These receptors were taken from a male donor aged 5 to 29 with ankylosing spondylitis or in good health (not recorded which). Donor details come from another sample of the same person, matched by shared clones.

This clonotype was picked up many times. The chain couples TRBV12-3 or TRBV12-4 to TRBJ1-1, with D perhaps matching TRBD1 (6 bases). The CDR3 spans 15 residues. The V end was cut by 4 bases, the J end by 2 bases, with 14 bases between. CDR3 sequence reads: CASSSRSGANTEAFF. Here the CDR3 DNA reads TGTGCCAGCAGTTCCCGGTCAGGGGCCAACACTGAAGCTTTCTTT.

In its sample, this clonotype was seen many times. This chain joins TRBV11-2 and TRBJ1-4; D call uncertain. Germline CDR1 SGHAT, CDR2 FQNNGV. CDR3 length: 12 residues. V shed 5 bases and J shed 13 bases, with 14 bases lying between them. CDR3 amino acids: CASSTSDLGLFF. As DNA, the CDR3 is TGTGCCAGCAGCACTTCAGATCTCGGACTGTTTTTT.

The chain is built from TRBV29-1 and TRBJ2-3, with no clear D. The CDR3 sequence is 16 residues long. Trimming removed 0 bases at V and 2 bases at J, with 15 bases between. Per the germline V gene, CDR1 is SQVTM and CDR2 is ANQGSEA. CDR3 coding DNA: TGCAGCGTTGAAGATCAGGATTGGCGATCCACAGATACGCAGTATTTT. Protein: CSVEDQDWRSTDTQYF.

This clonotype was counted a single time. The chain combines TRBV20-1 with TRBJ2-1; D call uncertain. Germline-derived CDR1 and CDR2 are DFQATT and SNEGSKA (reference sequence). The CDR3 loop spans 13 amino acids. The germline V and J ends were trimmed by 1 base and 4 bases, with 8 bases remaining between them. CDR3 loop: CSARVAGYNEQFF. In DNA, the CDR3 is TGCAGTGCTAGAGTGGCCGGATACAATGAGCAGTTCTTC.

Many counts were recorded for this clonotype. The CDR3 protein is CASSLEIGRGEQYF. DNA of the CDR3: TGCGCCAGCAGCTTGGAGATTGGACGGGGCGAGCAGTACTTC. The genes are TRBV5-1 and TRBJ2-7; TRBD2 is a possible D gene (5 bases). Germline values: CDR1 SGHRS, CDR2 YFSETQ. This CDR3 has 14 residues. Trimming pared 0 bases from V and 6 bases from J, leaving 13 bases between.

This clonotype was recorded many times. The rearrangement uses TRBV19 and TRBJ2-2; 9 bases agree with TRBD2. Unmatched junction bases numbered 14, after V lost 6 bases and J lost 6 bases. In germline, CDR1 is LNHDA, CDR2 SQIVND (reference sequence). This CDR3 is 17 amino acids long. The CDR3 here is CASSSGVRGRAPGELFF. The CDR3 coding sequence is TGTGCCAGTAGCTCTGGAGTCCGCGGGAGGGCCCCCGGGGAGCTGTTTTTT. The full variable domain, in which reference TRBV19 and TRBJ2-2 provide the parts outside the CDR3, is DGGITQSPKYLFRKEGQNVTLSCEQNLNHDAMYWYRQDPGQGLRLIYYSQIVNDFQKGDIAEGYSVSREKKESFPLTVTSAQKNPTAFYLCASSSGVRGRAPGELFFGEGSRLTVL.

This clonotype came up many times. V usage is TRBV15 and J usage is TRBJ2-2, with 8 positions matching TRBD2. Germline V gene lookup returns CDR1 LNHNV and CDR2 YYDKDF (reference sequence). Trimming at V came to 3 bases and at J to 4 bases, leaving 10 bases not matched to a gene. This CDR3 comprises 17 residues. DNA for the CDR3: TGTGCCACCAGCAGGACAAAAGCGGGAGAGGTCACCGGGGAGCTGTTTTTT. Translating gives CATSRTKAGEVTGELFF. The full variable domain, in which reference TRBV15 and TRBJ2-2 provide the parts outside the CDR3, is DAMVIQNPRYQVTQFGKPVTLSCSQTLNHNVMYWYQQKSSQAPKLLFHYYDKDFNNEADTPDNFQSRRPNTSFCFLDIRSPGLGDTAMYLCATSRTKAGEVTGELFFGEGSRLTVL.

This clonotype has more than one count but fewer than ten. V usage is TRBV7-2 and J usage is TRBJ1-1, with 9 bases aligning to TRBD1. The CDR3 has 13 amino acids. The germline gives CDR1 SGHTA, CDR2 FQGNSA. The J segment lost 5 bases and the V segment lost 8 bases, leaving 6 bases of the junction unmatched. Here the CDR3 reads CASDPDRGTEAFF. CDR3 DNA: TGTGCCAGCGATCCGGACAGGGGAACTGAAGCTTTCTTT.

This clonotype was seen many times. The genes are TRBV12-3 or TRBV12-4 and TRBJ1-5, with a tentative D call TRBD1 (6 bases). V gave up 6 bases and J gave up 3 bases, with 12 bases separating them. The CDR3 has 14 amino acids. DNA of the CDR3: TGTGCCAGCAGCACAGGACAGATCAATCAGCCCCAGCATTTT. Its protein product is CASSTGQINQPQHF.